This T cell receptor (beta chain) was retrieved from a study of monozygotic twins with inflammatory bowel disease. Overall study findings and caveats: None of the different T cell subtypes could be distinguished from one another.

TCRdb re-called the 5' RACE reads; every CDR3 protein appears as one record, without DNA. The table for this sample gives about 210,000 distinct CDR3 sequences. The CDR3 is 14 residues long. Germline CDR1 and CDR2: PRHDT and FYEKMQ (reference sequence). Note on this clonotype: Its antigen is undetermined.

The V call is TRBV13, the J call TRBJ2-5. The sequenced sample consisted of blood. The sequence was obtained from a human donor with ulcerative colitis or Crohn's disease, or a healthy co-twin of an affected twin (not recorded which). This chain's CDR3 is CASSFGLLQETQYF.